The 27 T cell receptor beta chains reported below all come from one sample, sequenced in a study of human T cells and chemical hapten exposure. Using its own MiXCR run on the RACE reads, TCRdb lists one record per CDR3 protein. Of 80,000 to 100,000 distinct CDR3 sequences in the sample, 7% to 8% were seen once. Time point reported: patch test 1, 2 weeks after DPC sensitization. The sample's treatment: therapeutic diphenylcyclopropenone sensitization with weekly scalp DPC. Source: whole blood, taken in connection with sensitization to the hapten diphenylcyclopropenone (DPC). All receptors derive from a woman aged 25 to 45 with alopecia areata. Some clones in this sample may be carry-over from other donors' samples.

This clonotype showed up many times. This chain joins TRBV7-8 and TRBJ1-2; TRBD1 matches 10 bases. Trimming at V came to 5 bases and at J to 5 bases, leaving 5 bases not matched to a gene. Germline CDR1 SGHVS, CDR2 FQNEAQ. This CDR3 contains 14 residues. In DNA, the CDR3 is TGTGCCAGCAGCCCGGACAGGGGGAAGTATGGCTACACCTTC. It translates to CASSPDRGKYGYTF. The whole variable domain, filled in from reference TRBV7-8 and TRBJ1-2, reads GAGVSQSPRYKVAKRGQDVALRCDPISGHVSLFWYQQALGQGPEFLTYFQNEAQLDKSGLPSDRFFAERPEGSVSTLKIQRTQQEDSAVYLCASSPDRGKYGYTFGSGTRLTVV.

This clonotype was detected a few times. This chain connects TRBV24-1 to TRBJ1-2, with 7 nucleotides matching TRBD1. The CDR3 loop spans 17 amino acids. Germline V gives CDR1 KGHDR, CDR2 SFDVKD. With V trimmed by 9 bases and J by 0 bases, 15 bases remained unmatched. The CDR3 DNA sequence: TGTGCCACCGTTGAGGGACAGACGATCTACCCTAACTATGGCTACACCTTC. Protein sequence: CATVEGQTIYPNYGYTF.

This clonotype was seen a handful of times. CDR3 nucleotides: TGCAGTGCATGGGGGGCTGATCAAGATACGCAGTATTTT. It specifies CSAWGADQDTQYF. The rearrangement uses TRBV20-1 and TRBJ2-3; D might be TRBD1 or TRBD2, each matching 6 bases. There are 13 residues in the CDR3. Trimming removed 6 bases at V and 5 bases at J, with 15 bases between. Germline lookup yields CDR1 DFQATT and CDR2 SNEGSKA (reference sequence).

This clonotype was counted at least ten times. The DNA of the CDR3 is TGTGCCAGCTCACCAGGGGCCCTTGGGCCCCAGCATTTT. Amino acids: CASSPGALGPQHF. The chain is built from TRBV18 and TRBJ1-5; D possibly corresponds to TRBD1 (5 bases). The CDR3 runs to 13 residues. Germline V gene sequence: CDR1 KGHSH, CDR2 LQKENI. V lost 2 bases, J lost 9 bases, and 11 bases lay in between.

In the case of this clonotype: A read error may be the cause here, since a much bigger clone is one base away. This CDR3 is missing its conserved last phenylalanine or tryptophan, likely due to a read error. This rearrangement joins TRBV29-1 to TRBJ1-5, with D possibly matching TRBD1 (6 bases). The germline V gene has CDR1 SQVTM and CDR2 ANQGSEA. This CDR3 comprises 14 residues. CDR3 nucleotide sequence: TGCATCCTCCCGAGGGGGGGGACGGGTCAGCCCCAGCATATT. Translating it yields CILPRGGTGQPQHI.

This clonotype has more than one count but fewer than ten. J is TRBJ1-1 and V is TRBV7-3; 7 bases match TRBD1. Germline lookup yields CDR1 SGHTA and CDR2 FQGTGA. CDR3 length equals 16 residues. After removal of 4 bases from V and 0 bases from J, the junction contained 8 bases not matched to a gene. CDR3 region: CASSSGPQGLNTEAFF. The CDR3 region has the DNA TGTGCCAGCAGCTCCGGTCCACAGGGGTTGAACACTGAAGCTTTCTTT.

This clonotype came up many times. V usage is TRBV11-2 and J usage is TRBJ2-3; D remains ambiguous. Germline CDR1 SGHAT, CDR2 FQNNGV. Between the trimmed V and J ends, which lost 5 bases and 6 bases, there was a span of 15 bases. The CDR3 has 14 residues. The DNA for the CDR3 is TGTGCCAGCAGCCGATCCTACCCAGTGGATACGCAGTATTTT. Amino acids: CASSRSYPVDTQYF. The variable domain in full, completed from reference TRBV11-2 and TRBJ2-3, reads EAGVAQSPRYKIIEKRQSVAFWCNPISGHATLYWYQQILGQGPKLLIQFQNNGVVDDSQLPKDRFSAERLKGVDSTLKIQPAKLEDSAVYLCASSRSYPVDTQYFGPGTRLTVL.

This clonotype was counted many times. This chain connects TRBV11-2 to TRBJ2-7; a possible D gene is TRBD2 (5 bases). The CDR3 loop spans 15 amino acids. The germline V and J ends were trimmed by 4 bases and 5 bases, with 18 bases remaining between them. Germline values: CDR1 SGHAT, CDR2 FQNNGV. The CDR3 loop is CASSWKSDCLDEQYF. As DNA, the CDR3 is TGTGCCAGCAGCTGGAAATCGGACTGTCTAGACGAGCAGTACTTC.

The rearrangement joins TRBV11-2 to TRBJ1-5; no reliable D call. V was pared by 1 base and J by 3 bases, with 10 bases between. This CDR3 is built from 15 residues. The germline CDR1 and CDR2 sequences are SGHAT and FQNNGV. DNA for the CDR3: TGTGCCAGCAGCTTAGTTTGCGGGAACAATCAGCCCCAGCATTTT. Its translation is CASSLVCGNNQPQHF.

This clonotype was counted between two and nine times. The rearrangement joins TRBV4-2 to TRBJ2-3, with D hard to call. Germline assignment: CDR1 LGHNA and CDR2 YNFKEQ. CDR3 size: 16 residues. V shed 0 bases and J shed 2 bases, with 12 bases lying between them. Written as DNA, the CDR3 is TGTGCCAGCAGCCAAGAGGGTCAAATACTCACAGATACGCAGTATTTT. It encodes CASSQEGQILTDTQYF.

This clonotype was seen repeatedly, ten times or more. This chain uses TRBV5-1 with TRBJ2-3; D possibly corresponds to TRBD2 (6 bases). The V end was cut by 0 bases, the J end by 0 bases, with 14 bases between. Germline assignment: CDR1 SGHRS and CDR2 YFSETQ. The CDR3 runs to 17 residues. CDR3 in amino acids: CASSLALQGGSTDTQYF. The CDR3 DNA follows: TGCGCCAGCAGCTTGGCCCTGCAGGGAGGAAGCACAGATACGCAGTATTTT.

This clonotype occurred a few times. J is TRBJ1-5 and V is TRBV6-5; TRBD1 aligns across 7 bases. The CDR3 length is 14 residues. The junction had 4 bases not matched to a gene; V was cut back by 5 bases and J by 3 bases. In germline, CDR1 is MNHEY, CDR2 SVGAGI. In DNA, the CDR3 is TGTGCCAGCAGTCCGGGACAGAACAATCAGCCCCAGCATTTT. Its translation: CASSPGQNNQPQHF.

The chain carries TRBV12-3 or TRBV12-4 and TRBJ1-1; D is uncertain. The V end lost 7 bases, the J end lost 1 base, and 10 bases lay between the germline ends. This CDR3 has 13 residues. The CDR3 nucleotides read TGTGCCAGCACCACTGATTGGAACACTGAAGCTTTCTTT. It specifies CASTTDWNTEAFF.

This clonotype was counted at least ten times. The chain has TRBV20-1 and TRBJ2-1, with D possibly being TRBD1 (5 bases). V shed 0 bases and J shed 6 bases, with 18 bases lying between them. This CDR3 has 16 residues. CDR1 is DFQATT, CDR2 SNEGSKA, per germline (reference sequence). The CDR3 here is CSARDLGRAQLNEQFF. The DNA of the CDR3 is TGCAGTGCTAGAGATCTGGGCAGGGCACAACTCAATGAGCAGTTCTTC.

This chain connects TRBV25-1 to TRBJ1-6; D gene uncertain. The CDR3 has 15 amino acids. The V and J ends lost 0 bases and 8 bases respectively, with 11 bases between them. Germline assignment: CDR1 MGHDK and CDR2 SYGVNS. The CDR3 protein is CASSEYSGVHSPLHF. The CDR3 DNA sequence: TGTGCCAGCAGTGAATATTCCGGGGTTCATTCACCCCTCCACTTT.

The chain uses TRBV6-2 or TRBV6-3 and TRBJ1-4; D not certain. This CDR3 is built from 14 residues. V was clipped by 11 bases and J by 1 base, with 14 bases between them. Germline V gives CDR1 MNHEY, CDR2 SVGEGT. CDR3 in DNA: TGTGCCGCCGGCCGGCAGCTAACTAATGAAAAACTGTTTTTT. Translating it yields CAAGRQLTNEKLFF.

This chain links TRBV7-2 with TRBJ2-4; weak D call: TRBD2 (6 bases). Trimming removed 2 bases at V and 0 bases at J, with 14 bases between. CDR1 and CDR2 from the germline V gene are SGHTA and FQGNSA. This CDR3 contains 17 residues. The chain's CDR3 is CASSLLAGKAAKNIQYF. The CDR3 coding sequence is TGTGCCAGCAGCTTACTGGCGGGAAAGGCAGCCAAAAACATTCAGTACTTC.

This clonotype was counted only a few times. The genes are TRBV12-3 or TRBV12-4 and TRBJ1-4, with a weak D call TRBD1 (5 bases). The V gene lost 5 bases and the J gene lost 0 bases, with 13 bases spanning the gap. The CDR3 contains 16 residues. This CDR3 is CASSPARGSTNEKLFF. CDR3 coding DNA: TGTGCCAGCAGTCCCGCCCGGGGCTCAACTAATGAAAAACTGTTTTTT.

Many counts were recorded for this clonotype. The J gene is TRBJ2-7, the V gene TRBV2, with 8 bases that match TRBD2. Germline-derived CDR1 and CDR2 are SNHLY and FYNNEI. The CDR3 has 14 amino acids. Trimming at V came to 3 bases and at J to 3 bases, leaving 4 bases not matched to a gene. The CDR3 spells CASSDTGGGYEQYF. As DNA, the CDR3 is TGTGCCAGCAGTGATACGGGGGGGGGCTACGAGCAGTACTTC.

The rearrangement links TRBV6-5 to TRBJ1-1, with D unresolved. The CDR3 has 11 amino acids. Germline CDR1 reads MNHEY; CDR2 reads SVGAGI. Trimming shortened V by 7 bases and J by 1 base, and 4 bases separated the two germline ends. DNA for the CDR3: TGTGCCAGCATCAGGAACACTGAAGCTTTCTTT. Translated: CASIRNTEAFF.

This clonotype has at least ten counts. This CDR3 reads CASSDGQAMKTQYF. In DNA, the CDR3 is TGTGCCAGCAGTGACGGACAGGCCATGAAGACCCAGTACTTC. The V call is TRBV6-5, the J call TRBJ2-5, with TRBD1 matching over 7 bases. The CDR3 runs 14 residues. CDR1 is MNHEY, CDR2 SVGAGI, per germline. The J segment lost 6 bases and the V segment lost 5 bases, leaving 9 bases of the junction unmatched.

This clonotype was seen more than once but under ten times. V usage is TRBV12-5 and J usage is TRBJ2-6; 8 nucleotides align to TRBD1. The V gene end was trimmed by 3 bases and the J gene end by 2 bases; junction bases not matched to a gene: 3. CDR3 length: 16 amino acids. Germline values: CDR1 LGHNT, CDR2 FRNRAP. The CDR3 region has the DNA TGTGCTAGTGGTTTTACAGGGGGAACTGGGGCCAACGTCCTGACTTTC. This sequence encodes CASGFTGGTGANVLTF.

This clonotype was found a few times. The rearrangement uses TRBV11-2 and TRBJ2-5; 8 bases are shared with TRBD2. The CDR3 length is 18 residues. The germline CDR1 and CDR2 sequences are SGHAT and FQNNGV. The V and J ends lost 2 bases and 6 bases, in that order; junction bases with no gene match: 17. The chain's CDR3 is CASSLSFRRRAGVKTQYF. For the CDR3, the DNA is TGTGCCAGCAGCTTATCCTTTAGGCGACGAGCGGGGGTGAAGACCCAGTACTTC.

This clonotype has just a few counts. The genes are TRBV6-5 and TRBJ1-3, with a weak D call TRBD1 (5 bases). Trimming cost V 6 bases and J 2 bases, with 11 bases left between them. The CDR3 is made up of 14 amino acids. Looked up from germline, CDR1 is MNHEY and CDR2 is SVGAGI. This chain's CDR3 is CASRGPGTGNTIYF. The CDR3 coding sequence is TGTGCCAGCAGGGGGCCAGGGACTGGAAACACCATATATTTT.

This clonotype was seen a few times. The V call is TRBV5-1, the J call TRBJ2-1, with 9 positions matching TRBD2. Trimming cost V 0 bases and J 7 bases; bases outside gene matches: 8. The CDR3 has 16 residues. Germline V gene lookup returns CDR1 SGHRS and CDR2 YFSETQ. DNA for the CDR3: TGCGCCAGCAGCTTGGCGGCACTAGCGGGCGTGAATGAGCAGTTCTTC. Translating gives CASSLAALAGVNEQFF.

V usage is TRBV10-2 and J usage is TRBJ2-2, with D unclear. CDR1 is WSHSY and CDR2 is SAAADI in the germline V gene. The length of the CDR3 is 11 residues. Trimming removed 8 bases at V and 4 bases at J, with 5 bases between. The CDR3 bases are TGCGCCAGCGGTAGCACCGGGGAGCTGTTTTTT. This translates into CASGSTGELFF.

This clonotype was seen repeatedly, ten times or more. This rearrangement joins TRBV7-9 to TRBJ1-1; D remains ambiguous. The CDR3 runs 12 residues. Germline assignment: CDR1 SEHNR and CDR2 FQNEAQ (reference sequence). Trimming pared 5 bases from V and 4 bases from J, leaving 8 bases between. CDR3 DNA sequence: TGTGCCAGCAGCCGATCCGTCACTGAAGCTTTCTTT. Translated: CASSRSVTEAFF.